One T cell receptor beta chain is described in this entry. Sequencing ends 3 residues short of the CDR3 end; the germline J gene provides the rest. The V and J ends lost 7 bases and 5 bases respectively, with 5 bases between them. The CDR3 totals 10 residues. The germline V gene encodes CDR1 LNHDA and CDR2 SQIVND (reference sequence). The data stem from a study of T cells in women clearing cervical HPV infection. Study information: HLA type could not be excluded as a confounder.

TCR beta CDR3 amplified by multiplex PCR from approximately 1,100 ng genomic DNA. Clones were sequenced by immunoSEQ multiplex PCR, and TCRdb holds only the in-frame ones, with some missing. This repertoire includes 35,000 to 45,000 clones. The chain combines TRBV19 with TRBJ1-1; tentatively, D is TRBD1 (5 bases). The sequence derives from a woman between 18 and 70 years old with a cervical HPV16 infection that either progressed to CIN3+ or cleared (not recorded which). Sequenced: blood buffy coat. The CDR3 bases that were read are TGTGCCAGTAAGGGGACTGAA. It yields the protein CASKGTE. The complete CDR3 sequence is CASKGTEAFF.